This passage covers 32 T cell receptor beta chains from one sample sequenced in a study of shared clonotypes between healthy human individuals. Repertoires were generated with immunoSEQ multiplex PCR, while TCRdb's copy carries only in-frame clones and drops some. The sample holds over 1.4 million clones, about 96% seen once. Sequences were obtained from naive CD4+ T cells sorted from blood. Described subset: CD45RA+ positively selected. Receptors originate from a man in his thirties or forties in good health.

On this clone: Other DNA sequences in this sample translate to the same CDR3. This rearrangement joins TRBV5-1 to TRBJ2-3, with D uncertain. This CDR3 has 13 residues. In germline, CDR1 is SGHRS, CDR2 YFSETQ. The V and J ends lost 0 bases and 0 bases respectively, with 2 bases between them. CDR3 nucleotides: TGCGCCAGCAGCTTGGGGAGCACAGATACGCAGTATTTT. Protein sequence: CASSLGSTDTQYF.

The chain uses TRBV7-3 and TRBJ2-1, with D hard to call. Germline CDR1 SGHTA, CDR2 FQGTGA. V lost 5 bases and J 9 bases, leaving 23 bases between the germline ends. CDR3 length: 16 amino acids. The CDR3 protein is CASSPQRGPKGGEQFF. Written as DNA, the CDR3 is TGTGCCAGCAGCCCCCAGCGAGGCCCCAAGGGCGGTGAGCAGTTCTTC.

V is TRBV18 and J is TRBJ2-6, with 7 nucleotides matching TRBD1. Losses at the gene ends were 4 bases for V and 4 bases for J; bases not matched to a gene: 7. CDR3 length: 16 residues. Germline assignment: CDR1 KGHSH and CDR2 LQKENI. This CDR3 reads CASSQTTGSGANVLTF. The CDR3 DNA is TGTGCCAGCTCACAAACGACAGGGTCCGGGGCCAACGTCCTGACTTTC.

V gene TRBV28 combines with J gene TRBJ1-4; 8 bases are shared with TRBD1. The CDR3 covers 14 residues. J gave up 10 bases and V 5 bases, and 9 bases lay outside the gene matches. Germline CDR1 reads MDHEN; CDR2 reads SYDVKM. This CDR3 is CASSGTDRGGKLFF. Here the CDR3 DNA reads TGTGCCAGCAGTGGTACCGACAGGGGAGGAAAACTGTTTTTT.

The chain couples TRBV4-3 to TRBJ2-7; 8 bases are shared with TRBD2. CDR1 and CDR2 (germline): LGHNA, YSLEER. The CDR3 is made up of 15 amino acids. V shed 1 base, J shed 5 bases, and the junction held 7 bases outside the gene matches. CDR3 DNA: TGCGCCAGCAGCCAAGGAAGGGGACTAGTAGACGAGCAGTACTTC. Its protein is CASSQGRGLVDEQYF.

The chain links TRBV27 to TRBJ2-5; TRBD1 or TRBD2 may be the D gene (5 bases each). V lost 4 bases and J 7 bases, leaving 13 bases between the germline ends. There are 13 residues in the CDR3. Per germline, CDR1 MNHEY and CDR2 SMNVEV (reference sequence). CDR3 sequence: CASSYGTFGTQYF. Here the CDR3 DNA reads TGTGCCAGCAGTTATGGGACCTTTGGGACCCAGTACTTC.

This rearrangement joins TRBV19 to TRBJ2-1; 12 positions agree with TRBD2. The trim removed 5 bases at V and 7 bases at J, leaving 12 bases unmatched. Germline CDR1 reads LNHDA; CDR2 reads SQIVND (reference sequence). The CDR3 runs 17 residues. CDR3 in amino acids: CASSARTSGTGSNEQFF. The CDR3 DNA follows: TGTGCCAGTAGTGCCAGGACTAGCGGGACCGGATCGAATGAGCAGTTCTTC.

On this clone: Other DNA sequences in the sample encode the same CDR3. The V gene is TRBV20-1, the J gene TRBJ1-2, with D hard to call. The CDR3 has 11 amino acids. The ends were cut back, 6 bases at V and 5 bases at J, with 10 bases in the middle. Germline CDR1 DFQATT, CDR2 SNEGSKA (reference sequence). CDR3 residues: CSATDGYGYTF. Written as DNA, the CDR3 is TGCAGTGCAACGGACGGTTATGGCTACACCTTC.

This rearrangement joins TRBV5-1 to TRBJ2-7; D unclear. Germline CDR1 SGHRS, CDR2 YFSETQ. Trimming removed 3 bases from V and 2 bases from J, with 15 bases in between. There are 15 residues in the CDR3. In nucleotides, the CDR3 is TGCGCCAGCAGCTCCGACTCCTTACCCACCTACGAGCAGTACTTC. This sequence encodes CASSSDSLPTYEQYF. Full variable domain (remainder filled in from reference TRBV5-1 and TRBJ2-7): KAGVTQTPRYLIKTRGQQVTLSCSPISGHRSVSWYQQTPGQGLQFLFEYFSETQRNKGNFPGRFSGRQFSNSRSEMNVSTLELGDSALYLCASSSDSLPTYEQYFGPGTRLTVT.

The V gene is TRBV19, the J gene TRBJ2-7; 10 bases align to TRBD2. The CDR3 totals 14 residues. From germline, CDR1 is LNHDA and CDR2 SQIVND (reference sequence). Germline trimming cut 6 bases from V and 1 base from J; bases unmatched to any gene: 3. CDR3 loop: CASRVGLASYEQYF. In DNA, the CDR3 is TGTGCCAGTAGGGTGGGACTAGCGTCCTACGAGCAGTACTTC.

The chain uses TRBV27 and TRBJ2-5, with TRBD2 matching 10 bases. Unmatched junction bases numbered 6, after V lost 3 bases and J lost 5 bases. CDR3 length equals 15 residues. Germline V CDR1 and CDR2: MNHEY, SMNVEV (reference sequence). CDR3 nucleotide sequence: TGTGCCAGCAGTTTCTGGACTAGCGGCCAGGAGACCCAGTACTTC. This encodes CASSFWTSGQETQYF.

V is TRBV28 and J is TRBJ2-1; 9 bases map to TRBD2. Germline assignment: CDR1 MDHEN and CDR2 SYDVKM. The trim removed 4 bases at V and 4 bases at J, leaving 17 bases unmatched. The CDR3 loop spans 19 amino acids. As DNA, the CDR3 is TGTGCCAGCAGTTCCCGATTAGCGGGAGCCACCCGAAGTTACAATGAGCAGTTCTTC. This gives the protein CASSSRLAGATRSYNEQFF.

V usage is TRBV5-6 and J usage is TRBJ1-5, with 10 bases matching TRBD1. The CDR3 totals 14 residues. Germline V CDR1 and CDR2: SGHDT, YYEEEE. Trimming removed 4 bases from V and 5 bases from J; junction bases left unmatched: 3. In DNA form, the CDR3 reads TGTGCCAGCAGCCGACAGGGGGCGTATCAGCCCCAGCATTTT. It translates to CASSRQGAYQPQHF.

The chain recombines TRBV29-1 with TRBJ2-5; D may correspond to TRBD1 or TRBD2 (5 bases each). Trimming stripped 4 bases from V and 7 bases from J, with 13 bases between. CDR3 length: 12 amino acids. Germline CDR1 is SQVTM and CDR2 is ANQGSEA. CDR3 sequence (DNA): TGCAGCGTTGGCGGAGAGAGGGGGACCCAGTACTTC. Protein sequence: CSVGGERGTQYF.

The rearrangement links TRBV5-1 to TRBJ2-1; the D is unclear. CDR1 SGHRS and CDR2 YFSETQ come from the germline V gene. There are 13 residues in the CDR3. With 4 bases removed from V and 9 bases from J, the gap between germline ends came to 14 bases. The CDR3 here is CASSTNRGGEQFF. CDR3 nucleotides: TGCGCCAGCAGCACCAACAGAGGCGGTGAGCAGTTCTTC.

The J gene is TRBJ2-1, the V gene TRBV7-3, with 8 bases fitting TRBD1. The CDR3 is 15 amino acids. Germline values: CDR1 SGHTA, CDR2 FQGTGA. The J segment lost 2 bases and the V segment lost 7 bases, leaving 7 bases of the junction unmatched. The CDR3 DNA reads TGTGCCAGCAAGCTACAGGGGGGCGCCTACAATGAGCAGTTCTTC. Translation gives CASKLQGGAYNEQFF.

This clone was picked up one time. The gene calls are TRBV16 and TRBJ1-2; D unresolved. Trimming stripped 3 bases from V and 8 bases from J, with 13 bases between. Germline V lookup: CDR1 KGHSY, CDR2 FQNENV. CDR3 size: 13 residues. CDR3 nucleotides: TGTGCCAGCAGCCACAAACAGCCGTCGGGCTACACCTTC. Protein sequence: CASSHKQPSGYTF.

The V call is TRBV6-6, the J call TRBJ2-3, with D perhaps matching TRBD2 (6 bases). Looked up from germline, CDR1 is MNHNY and CDR2 is SVGAGI (reference sequence). There are 14 residues in the CDR3. Trimming removed 2 bases from V and 3 bases from J, with 9 bases in between. The CDR3 nucleotides read TGTGCCAGCAGTTACACGGGAGAGACAGATACGCAGTATTTT. It translates to CASSYTGETDTQYF.

The chain carries TRBV7-2 and TRBJ2-2; D is unresolved. V lost 3 bases and J lost 7, with 3 bases in between. The germline V gene has CDR1 SGHTA and CDR2 FQGNSA. The CDR3 is 11 residues long. The CDR3 spells CASSFRGELFF. The CDR3 DNA reads as TGTGCCAGCAGCTTTCGCGGGGAGCTGTTTTTT.

This clone was counted once. V and J are TRBV18 and TRBJ1-5, with unresolved D. V was cut by 3 bases and J by 0 bases, with 12 bases left in between. There are 16 residues in the CDR3. The germline CDR1 and CDR2 sequences are KGHSH and LQKENI. The CDR3 region has the DNA TGTGCCAGCTCACCTGAAGGCGTTTCTAGCAATCAGCCCCAGCATTTT. The encoded protein is CASSPEGVSSNQPQHF.

V usage is TRBV6-5 and J usage is TRBJ2-2, with 12 bases fitting TRBD2. With V trimmed by 4 bases and J by 3 bases, 3 bases remained unmatched. The CDR3 consists of 16 residues. CDR1 is MNHEY, CDR2 SVGAGI, per germline. The CDR3 bases are TGTGCCAGCAGTTTACGACTAGCGGGAGACACCGGGGAGCTGTTTTTT. The encoded protein is CASSLRLAGDTGELFF.

This chain links TRBV5-1 with TRBJ2-7; D is perhaps TRBD2 (6 bases). CDR3 length: 13 residues. Trimming stripped 4 bases from V and 2 bases from J, with 10 bases between. Germline loops: CDR1 SGHRS, CDR2 YFSETQ. CDR3 DNA sequence: TGCGCCAGCAGCGGCGGGGCGCCCTACGAGCAGTACTTC. Encoded protein: CASSGGAPYEQYF. Drawing the rest from reference TRBV5-1 and TRBJ2-7, the complete variable domain is KAGVTQTPRYLIKTRGQQVTLSCSPISGHRSVSWYQQTPGQGLQFLFEYFSETQRNKGNFPGRFSGRQFSNSRSEMNVSTLELGDSALYLCASSGGAPYEQYFGPGTRLTVT.

In this sample, this clone turned up once. This sequence joins TRBV11-2 and TRBJ2-1; 8 bases agree with TRBD2. Germline values: CDR1 SGHAT, CDR2 FQNNGV. The length of the CDR3 is 15 residues. The J segment lost 0 bases and the V segment lost 3 bases, leaving 1 base of the junction unmatched. CDR3 bases: TGTGCCAGCAGCTTTGCGGGGGGCTCCTACAATGAGCAGTTCTTC. Protein product: CASSFAGGSYNEQFF.

J is TRBJ2-1 and V is TRBV5-6; 10 bases map to TRBD2. CDR3 length equals 18 residues. After removal of 2 bases from V and 4 bases from J, the junction contained 12 bases not matched to a gene. Germline assignment: CDR1 SGHDT and CDR2 YYEEEE. CDR3: CASSFALAGPLRYNEQFF. The CDR3 DNA sequence: TGTGCCAGCAGCTTTGCACTAGCGGGACCCCTTAGGTACAATGAGCAGTTCTTC.

The genes are TRBV2 and TRBJ2-1, with D tentatively TRBD2 (6 bases). The germline V gene encodes CDR1 SNHLY and CDR2 FYNNEI. V lost 6 bases to trimming and J lost 7 bases, with 13 bases between them. The CDR3 length is 13 residues. The CDR3 coding sequence is TGTGCCAGCAGCTCCTCTAGCGAAAATGAGCAGTTCTTC. It codes for CASSSSSENEQFF.

The chain is built from TRBV4-3 and TRBJ1-2, with D possibly TRBD1 on 6 matching bases. The CDR3 extends over 14 amino acids. Trimming took off 2 bases at V and 7 bases at J, with 14 bases between the two ends. The germline V gene encodes CDR1 LGHNA and CDR2 YSLEER. The CDR3, as DNA: TGCGCCAGCAGCCAATTAGTGACAGGACGTGGCTACACCTTC. It yields the protein CASSQLVTGRGYTF.

CDR3 region: CASSYLAIQSSNTQYF. Here the CDR3 DNA reads TGTGCCAGCAGTTACCTCGCGATTCAATCCTCTAATACGCAGTATTTT. The chain links TRBV6-5 to TRBJ2-3, with D hard to call. V shed 2 bases and J shed 7 bases, with 19 bases lying between them. The CDR3 length is 16 residues. Germline V CDR1 and CDR2: MNHEY, SVGAGI.

The rearrangement uses TRBV2 and TRBJ1-5; 9 bases fit TRBD1. Losses at the gene ends were 6 bases for V and 5 bases for J; bases not matched to a gene: 2. The CDR3 runs to 13 residues. The germline CDR1 and CDR2 sequences are SNHLY and FYNNEI. CDR3 sequence (DNA): TGTGCCAGCAGCGGACAGGGGTATCAGCCCCAGCATTTT. Amino acid sequence: CASSGQGYQPQHF. Drawing the rest from reference TRBV2 and TRBJ1-5, the complete variable domain is EPEVTQTPSHQVTQMGQEVILRCVPISNHLYFYWYRQILGQKVEFLVSFYNNEISEKSEIFDDQFSVERPDGSNFTLKIRSTKLEDSAMYFCASSGQGYQPQHFGDGTRLSIL.

This clone appeared a single time. The chain has TRBV2 and TRBJ2-3; D not certain. Germline V gene data show CDR1 as SNHLY and CDR2 as FYNNEI. CDR3 size: 13 residues. The V and J ends lost 1 base and 3 bases respectively, with 5 bases between them. The CDR3 region is CASSEEQTDTQYF. CDR3 coding DNA: TGTGCCAGCAGTGAAGAACAGACAGATACGCAGTATTTT.

This sequence joins TRBV30 and TRBJ1-2, with D perhaps matching TRBD1 (6 bases). CDR3 length: 12 amino acids. Germline V gene sequence: CDR1 GTSNPN, CDR2 SVGIG (reference sequence). The V gene lost 5 bases and the J gene lost 2 bases, with 9 bases spanning the gap. The CDR3 DNA reads TGTGCCTGGTCCCAGGGGAACTATGGCTACACCTTC. Amino acids: CAWSQGNYGYTF.

The V and J genes are TRBV10-3 and TRBJ2-1, with D possibly being TRBD2 (6 bases). The germline gives CDR1 ENHRY, CDR2 SYGVKD. V gave up 6 bases and J gave up 5 bases, with 11 bases separating them. This CDR3 contains 13 residues. The CDR3 nucleotides read TGTGCCATCAGACGGGAGAAAAACAATGAGCAGTTCTTC. Its translation is CAIRREKNNEQFF.

CDR3 DNA sequence: TGTGCCAGCAGCCGGACTAGCGGGAGTGTCGGCTACAATGAGCAGTTCTTC. It encodes CASSRTSGSVGYNEQFF. This chain joins TRBV9 and TRBJ2-1; 13 bases agree with TRBD2. The germline V gene encodes CDR1 SGDLS and CDR2 YYNGEE. The trim removed 4 bases at V and 3 bases at J, leaving 7 bases unmatched. The CDR3 spans 17 residues.